One sample yielded the 21 T cell receptor beta chains listed below, sequenced in a study of blood T cells in healthy people across ages. A second about 7 to 12 cycle PCR used barcoded and J-beta primers. TCRdb re-analysed the 5' RACE reads in MiXCR, keeping a single row per CDR3 protein. The sample holds approximately 1.5 million distinct CDR3 sequences; about 45% are singletons and the top ten take around 4%. Sequencing used blood. These receptors all come from a woman aged 18 to 35 in good health.

J is TRBJ1-1 and V is TRBV6-5; tentatively, D is TRBD1 (6 bases). Germline values: CDR1 MNHEY, CDR2 SVGAGI. Trimming stripped 2 bases from V and 10 bases from J, with 20 bases between. The CDR3 is 15 residues long. CDR3 protein: CASSYQSGGGFGAFF. The CDR3 region has the DNA TGTGCCAGCAGTTACCAATCTGGGGGCGGGTTCGGAGCTTTCTTT.

This clonotype was detected a few times. The gene calls are TRBV6-2 or TRBV6-3 and TRBJ1-1, with a tentative D call TRBD1 (5 bases). The germline CDR1 and CDR2 sequences are MNHEY and SVGEGT. The CDR3 is 14 amino acids. V was clipped by 5 bases and J by 2 bases, with 12 bases between them. CDR3 sequence: CASSTGDGNTEAFF. CDR3 sequence (DNA): TGTGCCAGCAGTACGGGGGACGGCAACACTGAAGCTTTCTTT.

The chain joins TRBV19 to TRBJ2-4; 7 bases match TRBD1. The end of the DNA aligns better with TRBJ2-5, so the J call may be wrong. Germline loops: CDR1 LNHDA, CDR2 SQIVND (reference sequence). The CDR3 has 15 residues. The CDR3 loop reads CASSKGQAFQETQYF. The CDR3 coding sequence is TGTGCCAGTAGTAAAGGACAGGCATTCCAAGAGACCCAGTACTTC.

V gene TRBV28 combines with J gene TRBJ2-3; 9 bases align to TRBD2. Trimming removed 8 bases from V and 5 bases from J; junction bases left unmatched: 11. This CDR3 has 15 residues. Germline loops: CDR1 MDHEN, CDR2 SYDVKM. CDR3 in DNA: TGTGCCAGCCTTGCGGGGGGGCCCGTCGGAGATACGCAGTATTTT. Translating gives CASLAGGPVGDTQYF.

This clonotype was seen more than once but under ten times. The rearrangement uses TRBV7-9 and TRBJ2-3; a weak D match, TRBD2 (5 bases). The CDR3 extends over 12 amino acids. CDR1 and CDR2 (germline): SEHNR, FQNEAQ (reference sequence). The V end lost 5 bases, the J end lost 4 bases, and 7 bases lay between the germline ends. The CDR3 spells CASSPAADTQYF. The CDR3 DNA is TGTGCCAGCAGCCCAGCGGCAGATACGCAGTATTTT.

The V call is TRBV14, the J call TRBJ2-3; 7 positions match TRBD2. Germline V gene sequence: CDR1 SGHDN, CDR2 FVKESK. V was pared by 4 bases and J by 1 base, with 8 bases of the junction left unmatched. The CDR3 has 16 amino acids. CDR3 in DNA: TGTGCCAGCAGCCGAAGCGGGGCAATACGCACAGATACGCAGTATTTT. It codes for CASSRSGAIRTDTQYF.

As DNA, the CDR3 is TGTGCCAGCAGCGCTAGCGGGAGGACTTCCTACAATGAGCAGTTCTTC. Translated, it gives CASSASGRTSYNEQFF. The chain joins TRBV5-8 to TRBJ2-1; 11 bases are a match to TRBD2. The germline V gene encodes CDR1 SGHTS and CDR2 YDEGEE. The CDR3 is made up of 16 amino acids. The V gene end was trimmed by 4 bases and the J gene end by 1 base; junction bases not matched to a gene: 4. Together with reference TRBV5-8 and TRBJ2-1, the CDR3 gives the full variable domain: EAGVTQSPTHLIKTRGQQATLRCSPISGHTSVYWYQQALGLGLQFLLWYDEGEERNRGNFPPRFSGRQFPNYSSELNVNALELEDSALYLCASSASGRTSYNEQFFGPGTRLTVL.

As to this clonotype: Germline and junction disagree at one end, which may indicate a read error. V and J are TRBV6-5 and TRBJ2-7, with TRBD1 as a possible D gene (6 bases). Germline CDR1 reads MNHEY; CDR2 reads SVGAGI. This CDR3 has 14 residues. This CDR3 reads CAGSTTGTLYEQYF. DNA of the CDR3: TGTGCCGGCAGCACCACCGGGACACTCTACGAGCAGTACTTC.

As regards this clonotype: Since a much larger clone is just one base distant, this may be a read error. V usage is TRBV12-3 or TRBV12-4 and J usage is TRBJ2-1, with D possibly being TRBD1 (6 bases). With 3 bases removed from V and 13 bases from J, the gap between germline ends came to 16 bases. The CDR3 covers 13 residues. The DNA for the CDR3 is TGTGCCAGCAGTTTCAGGGGACAAGAGACCCAGTTCTTC. It codes for CASSFRGQETQFF.

J is TRBJ1-4 and V is TRBV6-5; 7 bases match TRBD1. CDR1 MNHEY and CDR2 SVGAGI come from the germline V gene. The CDR3 has 18 residues. The trim removed 0 bases at V and 5 bases at J, leaving 12 bases unmatched. The CDR3 DNA follows: TGTGCCAGCAGTTACTCGAGAACCCTCAGGGGGGTAAATGAAAAACTGTTTTTT. Translating gives CASSYSRTLRGVNEKLFF.

The chain links TRBV12-3 or TRBV12-4 to TRBJ2-7; no definite D call. CDR3 length: 12 amino acids. V lost 3 bases, J lost 2 bases, and 5 bases lay in between. CDR3 coding DNA: TGTGCCAGCAGTTTTGCCCCCTACGAGCAGTACTTC. Amino acid sequence: CASSFAPYEQYF.

This sequence joins TRBV20-1 and TRBJ2-1, with D maybe TRBD2 (5 bases). The CDR3 is 13 amino acids. CDR1 and CDR2 from the germline V gene are DFQATT and SNEGSKA (reference sequence). V was shortened by 6 bases and J by 9 bases, with 18 bases between the two germline ends. CDR3 residues: CSAKVASSAEQFF. The CDR3 region has the DNA TGCAGTGCGAAGGTGGCTAGCAGCGCTGAGCAGTTCTTC.

The V and J genes are TRBV7-8 and TRBJ2-5; 9 nucleotides align to TRBD1. The end of the DNA is better explained by TRBJ2-7, so the J call may be wrong. Germline CDR1 is SGHVS and CDR2 is FQNEAQ. The CDR3 has 16 amino acids. The CDR3 reads CASNPRQGVTSSEQYF. CDR3 DNA: TGTGCCAGCAACCCGAGACAGGGGGTTACGTCTAGCGAGCAGTACTTC.

The rearrangement joins TRBV6-2 or TRBV6-3 to TRBJ2-7, with D perhaps TRBD1 or TRBD2 (6 bases each). The V gene lost 11 bases and the J gene lost 3 bases, with 14 bases spanning the gap. Per the germline V gene, CDR1 is MNHEY and CDR2 is SVGEGT. This CDR3 spans 12 amino acids. The DNA for the CDR3 is TGTGCCGGCGGGACACGGCTCTACGAGCAGTACTTC. Amino acids: CAGGTRLYEQYF.

J is TRBJ1-2 and V is TRBV4-3; weak D call: TRBD1 (5 bases). V lost 2 bases and J 1 base, leaving 14 bases between the germline ends. The CDR3 totals 16 residues. The germline gives CDR1 LGHNA, CDR2 YSLEER. The CDR3: CASSQLRDGLNYGYTF. CDR3 bases: TGCGCCAGCAGCCAACTCCGGGACGGTCTTAACTATGGCTACACCTTC.

A single count supports this clonotype. The chain employs TRBV28 and TRBJ1-1; tentative D call: TRBD1 (6 bases). Germline lookup yields CDR1 MDHEN and CDR2 SYDVKM. V was cut by 8 bases and J by 1 base, with 14 bases left in between. The CDR3 covers 14 residues. CDR3 DNA: TGTGCCAGCCTCTGGCGGGGGCGGAACACTGAAGCTTTCTTT. It yields the protein CASLWRGRNTEAFF.

This chain joins TRBV5-6 and TRBJ1-5; D unclear. Trimming took 4 bases from V and 1 from J, leaving 12 bases between them. The CDR3 totals 15 residues. CDR1 SGHDT and CDR2 YYEEEE come from the germline V gene. The CDR3 reads CASSPGLNSNQPQHF. The CDR3 nucleotides read TGTGCCAGCAGCCCCGGACTTAACAGCAATCAGCCCCAGCATTTT.

The chain joins TRBV6-5 to TRBJ2-1, with TRBD1 identical over 7 bases. Germline V gene data show CDR1 as MNHEY and CDR2 as SVGAGI. The CDR3 length is 15 residues. V shed 6 bases and J 3 bases; nucleotides not matched to a gene: 8. CDR3: CASRNRGNLYNEQFF. The CDR3 coding sequence is TGTGCCAGCAGAAACAGGGGCAACCTCTACAATGAGCAGTTCTTC.

The chain combines TRBV7-2 with TRBJ2-3; the match to TRBD2 covers 8 bases. CDR3 length: 16 amino acids. Germline V gene sequence: CDR1 SGHTA, CDR2 FQGNSA. Trimming removed 8 bases from V and 4 bases from J; junction bases left unmatched: 14. The CDR3 region has the DNA TGTGCCAGCGACCCCAGATCCGGGGGGGCAGCAGATACGCAGTATTTT. The encoded protein is CASDPRSGGAADTQYF. The full variable domain, with the rest looked up from reference TRBV7-2 and TRBJ2-3, is GAGVSQSPSNKVTEKGKDVELRCDPISGHTALYWYRQSLGQGLEFLIYFQGNSAPDKSGLPSDRFSAERTGGSVSTLTIQRTQQEDSAVYLCASDPRSGGAADTQYFGPGTRLTVL.

The genes are TRBV7-8 and TRBJ2-1; no clear D. The germline V gene encodes CDR1 SGHVS and CDR2 FQNEAQ. The V end lost 1 base, the J end lost 13 bases, and 8 bases lay between the germline ends. The CDR3 has 11 amino acids. CDR3 bases: TGTGCCAGCAGCTTAGAAAGACGACAGTTCTTC. The encoded protein is CASSLERRQFF. Variable domain in full (rest from reference TRBV7-8 and TRBJ2-1): GAGVSQSPRYKVAKRGQDVALRCDPISGHVSLFWYQQALGQGPEFLTYFQNEAQLDKSGLPSDRFFAERPEGSVSTLKIQRTQQEDSAVYLCASSLERRQFFGPGTRLTVL.

A few counts support this clonotype. The chain employs TRBV29-1 and TRBJ2-7; tentative D call: TRBD2 (6 bases). Trimming took off 6 bases at V and 4 bases at J, with 19 bases between the two ends. From germline, CDR1 is SQVTM and CDR2 ANQGSEA. This CDR3 region has 14 residues. The CDR3 protein is CSVTTRGTGYEQYF. For the CDR3, the DNA is TGCAGCGTAACCACTCGGGGGACTGGGTACGAGCAGTACTTC.